The sequence of this T cell receptor beta chain was determined in a study of T cells in Graves' hyperthyroidism and ophthalmopathy. Germline V lookup: CDR1 DFQATT, CDR2 SNEGSKA (reference sequence). The V gene end was trimmed by 1 base and the J gene end by 8 bases; junction bases not matched to a gene: 9. This CDR3 region has 16 residues. There were TCR beta CDR3 regions amplified from RNA transcripts. The HTBI primer set served for first-round RT-PCR of the TCR CDR3. A single record per CDR3 protein comes from TCRdb applying MiXCR to the multiplex PCR reads. Here the sample spans around 420,000 distinct CDR3 sequences, 15% to 19% being singletons. This clonotype was recorded a few times. Lactation, pregnancy, other autoimmune disease or uncontrolled infection excluded patients.

The chain has TRBV20-1 and TRBJ2-4; 12 nucleotides line up with TRBD1. This clonotype was sampled from a woman under 30 with Graves' hyperthyroidism. The sequenced sample was blood. CDR3 loop: CSARGRAGQGAHIQYF. In nucleotides, the CDR3 is TGCAGTGCTAGAGGGCGGGCGGGACAGGGGGCTCACATTCAGTACTTC.